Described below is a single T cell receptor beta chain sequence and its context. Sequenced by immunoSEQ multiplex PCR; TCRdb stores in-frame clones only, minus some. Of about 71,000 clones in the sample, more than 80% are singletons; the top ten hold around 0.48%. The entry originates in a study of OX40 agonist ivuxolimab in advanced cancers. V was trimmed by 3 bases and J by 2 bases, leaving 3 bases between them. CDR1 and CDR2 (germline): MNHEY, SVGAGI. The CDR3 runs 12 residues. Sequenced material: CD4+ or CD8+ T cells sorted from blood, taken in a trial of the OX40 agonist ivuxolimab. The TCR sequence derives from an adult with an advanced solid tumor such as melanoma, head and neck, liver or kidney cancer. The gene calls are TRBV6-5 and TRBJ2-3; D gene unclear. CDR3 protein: CASSYHTDTQYF. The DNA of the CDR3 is TGTGCCAGCAGTTATCACACAGATACGCAGTATTTT.